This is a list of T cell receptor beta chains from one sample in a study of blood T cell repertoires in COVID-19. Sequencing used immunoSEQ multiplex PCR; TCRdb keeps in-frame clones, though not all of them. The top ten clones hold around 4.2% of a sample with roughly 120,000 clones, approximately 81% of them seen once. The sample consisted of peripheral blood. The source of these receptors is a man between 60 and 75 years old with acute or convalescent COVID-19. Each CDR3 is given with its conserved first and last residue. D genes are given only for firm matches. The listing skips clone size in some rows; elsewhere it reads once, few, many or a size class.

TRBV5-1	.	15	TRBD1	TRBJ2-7	CASGGQGAGRYEQYF	TGCGCCAGCGGGGGACAGGGGGCAGGTCGCTACGAGCAGTACTTC
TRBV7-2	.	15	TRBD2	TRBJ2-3	CASSLMGGSTDTQYF	TGTGCCAGCAGCTTAATGGGAGGGAGCACAGATACGCAGTATTTT
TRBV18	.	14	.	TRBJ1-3	CASSPPGSGNTIYF	TGTGCCAGCTCACCACCCGGGTCTGGAAACACCATATATTTT
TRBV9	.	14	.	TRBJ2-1	CASSAGDSPNEQFF	TGTGCCAGCAGCGCCGGGGATAGTCCTAATGAGCAGTTCTTC
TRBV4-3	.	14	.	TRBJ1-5	CASSQDYSNQPQHF	TGCGCCAGCAGCCAAGACTATAGCAATCAGCCCCAGCATTTT
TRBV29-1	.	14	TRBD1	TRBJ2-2	CSVKDRAGTGELFF	TGCAGCGTTAAAGACAGGGCTGGGACCGGGGAGCTGTTTTTT
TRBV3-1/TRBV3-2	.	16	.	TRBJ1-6	CASSQGAGNVDSPLHF	TGTGCCAGCAGCCAAGGGGCGGGGAACGTGGATTCACCCCTCCACTTT
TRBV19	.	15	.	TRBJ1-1	CASSMYGGSNTEAFF	TGTGCCAGTAGTATGTACGGCGGGTCTAACACTGAAGCTTTCTTT
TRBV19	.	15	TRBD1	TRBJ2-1	CASRTQGLSYNEQFF	TGTGCCAGTAGGACACAGGGGCTGTCCTACAATGAGCAGTTCTTC
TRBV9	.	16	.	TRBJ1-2	CASSVEAGSGYYGYTF	TGTGCCAGCAGCGTAGAGGCAGGCTCAGGTTACTATGGCTACACCTTC
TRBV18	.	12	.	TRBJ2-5	CASSVYQETQYF	TGTGCCAGCTCCGTGTACCAAGAGACCCAGTACTTC
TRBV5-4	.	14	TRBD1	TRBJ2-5	CASSKGTGEETQYF	TGTGCCAGCAGCAAAGGGACAGGGGAAGAGACCCAGTACTTC
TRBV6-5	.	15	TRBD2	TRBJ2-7	CASRATSGRAQEQYF	TGTGCCAGCAGGGCGACTAGCGGGAGGGCTCAAGAGCAGTACTTC
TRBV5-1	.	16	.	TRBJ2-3	CASSTPTGTSTDTQYF	TGCGCCAGCAGCACACCGACAGGGACTAGCACAGATACGCAGTATTTT
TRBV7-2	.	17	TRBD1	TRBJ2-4	CASSSTTGTAAKNIQYF	TGTGCCAGCAGCTCCACCACCGGGACAGCAGCCAAAAACATTCAGTACTTC
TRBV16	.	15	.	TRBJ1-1	CASSPRQERGREAFF	TGTGCCAGCAGCCCCAGACAGGAAAGAGGCAGGGAAGCTTTCTTT
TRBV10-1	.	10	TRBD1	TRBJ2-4	CASMVQGEYF	TGCGCCAGCATGGTACAGGGGGAGTACTTC
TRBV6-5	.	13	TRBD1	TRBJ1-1	CASSIDRAREAFF	TGTGCCAGCAGTATCGACAGGGCGAGGGAGGCTTTCTTT
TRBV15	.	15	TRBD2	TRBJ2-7	CATSSRGTSGGGQYF	TGTGCCACCAGCAGTCGCGGGACTAGCGGAGGGGGGCAGTACTTC
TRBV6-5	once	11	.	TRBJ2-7	CASSTGSSRYF	TGTGCCAGCAGTACAGGGAGCTCGCGGTACTTC
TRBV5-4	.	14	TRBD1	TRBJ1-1	CASSLVRTGGEAFF	TGTGCCAGCAGCTTGGTGAGGACAGGGGGCGAAGCTTTCTTT
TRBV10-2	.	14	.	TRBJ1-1	CASSEGRGASEAFF	TGCGCCAGCAGTGAGGGGAGGGGGGCTTCTGAAGCTTTCTTT
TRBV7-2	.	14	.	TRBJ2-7	CASSVRDTSYEQYF	TGTGCCAGCAGCGTTAGGGACACCTCCTACGAGCAGTACTTC
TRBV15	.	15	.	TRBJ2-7	CATSRDRLTSYEQYF	TGTGCCACCAGCAGAGATCGTCTGACTAGCTACGAGCAGTACTTC
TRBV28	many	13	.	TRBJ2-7	CASSLSRQNEQYF	TGTGCCAGCAGTTTAAGTCGTCAGAACGAGCAGTACTTC
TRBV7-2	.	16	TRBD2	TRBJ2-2	CASRSGLAGATGELFF	TGTGCCAGCAGGTCCGGACTAGCGGGAGCCACCGGGGAGCTGTTTTTT
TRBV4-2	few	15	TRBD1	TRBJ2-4	CASSQVGTGQNIQYF	TGTGCCAGCAGCCAAGTTGGGACAGGGCAAAACATTCAGTACTTC
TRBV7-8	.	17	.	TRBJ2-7	CASSWDSRTSPLREQYF	TGTGCCAGCAGCTGGGACTCTCGAACTTCCCCTCTACGCGAGCAGTACTTC
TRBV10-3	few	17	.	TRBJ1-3	CAISESEVRSSGNTIYF	TGTGCCATCAGTGAGTCGGAAGTTCGGAGCTCTGGAAACACCATATATTTT
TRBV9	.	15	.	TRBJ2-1	CASSVEGTVDNEQFF	TGTGCCAGCAGCGTAGAGGGGACTGTAGACAATGAGCAGTTCTTC
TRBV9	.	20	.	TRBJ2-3	CASSVDPTGAPRSSTDTQYF	TGTGCCAGCAGCGTAGACCCCACGGGAGCCCCTCGAAGTAGCACAGATACGCAGTATTTT
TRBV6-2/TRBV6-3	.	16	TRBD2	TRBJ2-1	CASSYSLAGGWNEQFF	TGTGCCAGCAGTTACTCGTTAGCGGGAGGCTGGAATGAGCAGTTCTTC
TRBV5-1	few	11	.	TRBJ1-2	CASSWGDGYTF	TGCGCCAGCAGCTGGGGAGATGGCTACACCTTC
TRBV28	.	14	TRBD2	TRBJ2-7	CASSPTSGSYEQYF	TGTGCCAGCAGTCCAACTAGCGGCTCCTACGAGCAGTACTTC
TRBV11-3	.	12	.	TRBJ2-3	CASSFHGEAQYF	TGTGCCAGCAGCTTTCACGGGGAAGCGCAGTATTTT